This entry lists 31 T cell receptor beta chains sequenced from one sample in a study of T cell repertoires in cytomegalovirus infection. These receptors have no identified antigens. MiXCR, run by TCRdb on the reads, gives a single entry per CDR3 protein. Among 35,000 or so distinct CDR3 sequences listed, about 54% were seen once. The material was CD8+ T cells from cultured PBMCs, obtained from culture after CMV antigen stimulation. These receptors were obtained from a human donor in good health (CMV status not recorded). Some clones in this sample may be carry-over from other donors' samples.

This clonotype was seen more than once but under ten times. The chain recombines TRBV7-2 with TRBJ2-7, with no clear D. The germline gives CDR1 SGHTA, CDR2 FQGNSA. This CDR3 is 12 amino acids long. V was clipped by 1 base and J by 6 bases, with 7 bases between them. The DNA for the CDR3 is TGTGCCAGCAGCTTAGGGCCACTCGAGCAGTACTTC. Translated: CASSLGPLEQYF.

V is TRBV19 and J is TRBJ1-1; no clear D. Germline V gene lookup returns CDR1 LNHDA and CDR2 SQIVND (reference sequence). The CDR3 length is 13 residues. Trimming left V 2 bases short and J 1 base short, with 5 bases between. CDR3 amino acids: CASSISGNTEAFF. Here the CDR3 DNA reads TGTGCCAGTAGTATAAGCGGGAACACTGAAGCTTTCTTT.

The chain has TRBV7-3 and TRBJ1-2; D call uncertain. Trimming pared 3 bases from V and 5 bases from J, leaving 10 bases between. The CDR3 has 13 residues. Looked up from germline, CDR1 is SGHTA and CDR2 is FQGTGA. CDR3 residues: CASSFGQTYGYTF. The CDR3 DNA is TGTGCCAGCAGCTTTGGCCAGACATATGGCTACACCTTC.

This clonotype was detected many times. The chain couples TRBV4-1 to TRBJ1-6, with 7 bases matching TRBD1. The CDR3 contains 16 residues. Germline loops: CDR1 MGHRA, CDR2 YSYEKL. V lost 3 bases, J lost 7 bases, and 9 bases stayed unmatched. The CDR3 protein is CASSHAQGIGNSPLHF. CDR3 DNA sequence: TGCGCCAGCAGCCATGCACAGGGGATAGGAAATTCACCCCTCCACTTT.

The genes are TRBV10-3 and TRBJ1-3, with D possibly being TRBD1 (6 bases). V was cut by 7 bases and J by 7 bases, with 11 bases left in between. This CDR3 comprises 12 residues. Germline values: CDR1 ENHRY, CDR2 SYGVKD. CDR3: CAIKGEMNTIYF. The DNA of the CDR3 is TGTGCCATCAAGGGGGAAATGAACACCATATATTTT.

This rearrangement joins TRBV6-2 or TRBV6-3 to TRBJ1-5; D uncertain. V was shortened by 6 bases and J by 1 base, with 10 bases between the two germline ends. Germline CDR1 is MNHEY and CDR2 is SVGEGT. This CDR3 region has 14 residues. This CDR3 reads CASSSVSSNQPQHF. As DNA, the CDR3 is TGTGCCAGCAGCTCAGTGTCGAGCAATCAGCCCCAGCATTTT.

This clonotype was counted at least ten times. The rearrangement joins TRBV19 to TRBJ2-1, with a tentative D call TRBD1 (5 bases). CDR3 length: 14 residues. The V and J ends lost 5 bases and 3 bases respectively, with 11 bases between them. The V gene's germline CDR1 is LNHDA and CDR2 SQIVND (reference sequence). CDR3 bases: TGTGCCAGTAGTTCAGGGTCGGACTACAATGAGCAGTTCTTC. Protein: CASSSGSDYNEQFF.

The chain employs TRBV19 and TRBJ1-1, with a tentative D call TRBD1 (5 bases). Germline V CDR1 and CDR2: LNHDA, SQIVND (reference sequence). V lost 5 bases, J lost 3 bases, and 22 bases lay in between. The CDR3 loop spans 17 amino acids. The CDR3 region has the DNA TGTGCCAGTAGTGCGGACACGGGGCTCCCTGAGGACACTGAAGCTTTCTTT. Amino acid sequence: CASSADTGLPEDTEAFF.

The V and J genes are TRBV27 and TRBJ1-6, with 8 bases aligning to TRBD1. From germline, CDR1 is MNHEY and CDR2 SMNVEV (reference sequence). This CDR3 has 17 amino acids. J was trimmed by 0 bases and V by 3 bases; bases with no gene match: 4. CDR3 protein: CASSLRDRNSYNSPLHF. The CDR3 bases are TGTGCCAGCAGTTTGAGGGACAGGAACTCCTATAATTCACCCCTCCACTTT.

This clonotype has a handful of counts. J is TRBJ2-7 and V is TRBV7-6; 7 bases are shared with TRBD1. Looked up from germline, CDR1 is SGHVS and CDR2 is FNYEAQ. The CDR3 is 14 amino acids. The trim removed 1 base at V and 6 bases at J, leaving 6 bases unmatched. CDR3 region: CASSLDRGGREQYF. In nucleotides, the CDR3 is TGTGCCAGCAGCTTAGACAGGGGTGGCCGCGAGCAGTACTTC.

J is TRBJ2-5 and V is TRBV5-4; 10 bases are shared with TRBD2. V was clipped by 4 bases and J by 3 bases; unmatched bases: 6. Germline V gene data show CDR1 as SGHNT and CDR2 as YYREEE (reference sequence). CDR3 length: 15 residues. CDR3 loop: CASSPSGRGKETQYF. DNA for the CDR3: TGTGCCAGCAGCCCTAGCGGGAGAGGCAAAGAGACCCAGTACTTC.

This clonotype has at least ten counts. CDR3 DNA sequence: TGTGCCAGCAGCTACCCGGGTCCCCCCCCCAATGAGCAGTTCTTC. This translates into CASSYPGPPPNEQFF. J is TRBJ2-1 and V is TRBV3-1; unclear D gene. CDR3 size: 15 residues. Germline V CDR1 and CDR2: LGHDT, YNNKEL (reference sequence). V was clipped by 5 bases and J by 6 bases, with 17 bases between them.

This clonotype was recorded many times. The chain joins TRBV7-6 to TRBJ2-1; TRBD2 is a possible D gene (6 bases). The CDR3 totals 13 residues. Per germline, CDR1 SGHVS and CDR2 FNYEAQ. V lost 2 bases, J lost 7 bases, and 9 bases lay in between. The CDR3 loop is CASSLSGGNEQFF. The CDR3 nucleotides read TGTGCCAGCAGCTTATCCGGAGGGAATGAGCAGTTCTTC. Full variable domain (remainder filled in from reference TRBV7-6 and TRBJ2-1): GAGVSQSPRYKVTKRGQDVALRCDPISGHVSLYWYRQALGQGPEFLTYFNYEAQQDKSGLPNDRFSAERPEGSISTLTIQRTEQRDSAMYRCASSLSGGNEQFFGPGTRLTVL.

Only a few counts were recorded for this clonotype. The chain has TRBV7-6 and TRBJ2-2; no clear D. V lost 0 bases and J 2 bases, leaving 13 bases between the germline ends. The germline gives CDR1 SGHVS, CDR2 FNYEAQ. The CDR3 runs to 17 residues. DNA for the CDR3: TGTGCCAGCAGCTTAGCGCTAAGGCGGATAAACACCGGGGAGCTGTTTTTT. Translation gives CASSLALRRINTGELFF.

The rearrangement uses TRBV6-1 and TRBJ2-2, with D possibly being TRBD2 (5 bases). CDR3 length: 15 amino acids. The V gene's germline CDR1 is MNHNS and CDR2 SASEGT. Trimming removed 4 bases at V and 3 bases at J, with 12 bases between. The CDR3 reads CASSVGVDYTGELFF. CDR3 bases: TGTGCCAGCAGTGTCGGGGTAGACTACACCGGGGAGCTGTTTTTT.

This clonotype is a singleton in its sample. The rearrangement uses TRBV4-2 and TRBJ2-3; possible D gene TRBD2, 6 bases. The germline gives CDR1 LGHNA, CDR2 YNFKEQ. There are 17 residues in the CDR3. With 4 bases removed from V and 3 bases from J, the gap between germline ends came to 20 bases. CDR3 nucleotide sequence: TGTGCCAGCAGCCCCCAGGATGGGACTGCACAGACAGATACGCAGTATTTT. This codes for CASSPQDGTAQTDTQYF.

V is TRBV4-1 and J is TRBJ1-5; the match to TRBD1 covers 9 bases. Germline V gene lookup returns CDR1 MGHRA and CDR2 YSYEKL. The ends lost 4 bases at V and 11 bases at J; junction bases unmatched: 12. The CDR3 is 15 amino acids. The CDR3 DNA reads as TGCGCCAGCAGCCCCTTAACAGGGGGCAGTTTTGCCCAGCATTTT. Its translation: CASSPLTGGSFAQHF.

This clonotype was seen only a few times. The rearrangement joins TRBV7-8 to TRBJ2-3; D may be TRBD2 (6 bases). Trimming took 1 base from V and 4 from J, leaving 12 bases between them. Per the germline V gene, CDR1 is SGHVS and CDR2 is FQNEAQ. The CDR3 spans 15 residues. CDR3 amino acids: CASSLVRVAADTQYF. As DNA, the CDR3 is TGTGCCAGCAGCTTAGTCAGGGTAGCGGCAGATACGCAGTATTTT.

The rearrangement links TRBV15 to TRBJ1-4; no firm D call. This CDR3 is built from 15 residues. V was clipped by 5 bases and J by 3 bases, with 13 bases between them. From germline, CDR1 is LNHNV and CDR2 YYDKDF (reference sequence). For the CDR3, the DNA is TGTGCCACCAGCGCCCGGGGAGGGCCTAATGAAAAACTGTTTTTT. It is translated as CATSARGGPNEKLFF.

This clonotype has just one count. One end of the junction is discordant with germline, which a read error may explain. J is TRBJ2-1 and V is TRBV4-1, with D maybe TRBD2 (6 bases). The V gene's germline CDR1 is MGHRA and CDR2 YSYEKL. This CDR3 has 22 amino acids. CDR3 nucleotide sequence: TGTGCCAGCAGCCAAGCACGTTTTGTCGGCGGGATAATCGTATCGGCCTACAATGAGCAGTTCTTC. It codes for CASSQARFVGGIIVSAYNEQFF.

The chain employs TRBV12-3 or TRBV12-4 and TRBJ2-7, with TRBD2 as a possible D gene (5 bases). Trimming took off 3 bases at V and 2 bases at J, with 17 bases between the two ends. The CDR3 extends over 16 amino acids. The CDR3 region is CASSFSGRPGTYEQYF. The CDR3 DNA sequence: TGTGCCAGCAGTTTCAGCGGTCGTCCGGGGACCTACGAGCAGTACTTC.

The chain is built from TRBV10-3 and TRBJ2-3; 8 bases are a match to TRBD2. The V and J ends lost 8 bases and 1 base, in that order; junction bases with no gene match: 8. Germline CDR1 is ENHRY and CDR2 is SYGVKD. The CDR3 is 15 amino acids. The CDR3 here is CAIGSSGSGTDTQYF. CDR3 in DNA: TGTGCCATCGGATCAAGCGGGAGCGGCACAGATACGCAGTATTTT.

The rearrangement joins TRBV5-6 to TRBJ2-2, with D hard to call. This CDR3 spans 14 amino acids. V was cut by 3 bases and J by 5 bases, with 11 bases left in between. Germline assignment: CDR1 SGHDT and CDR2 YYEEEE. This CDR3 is CASSWTSSTGELFF. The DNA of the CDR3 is TGTGCCAGCAGCTGGACGAGTTCAACCGGGGAGCTGTTTTTT.

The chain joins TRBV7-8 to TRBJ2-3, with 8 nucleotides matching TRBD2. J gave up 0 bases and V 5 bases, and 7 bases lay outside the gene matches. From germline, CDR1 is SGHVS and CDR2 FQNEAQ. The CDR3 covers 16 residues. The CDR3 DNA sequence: TGTGCCAGCAGCACCACCGGGGGGGGTAGCACAGATACGCAGTATTTT. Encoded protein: CASSTTGGGSTDTQYF.

The CDR3 reads CASSGFGTSGRDGETQYF. The DNA of the CDR3 is TGTGCCAGCAGCGGGTTCGGGACTAGCGGGAGGGACGGAGAGACCCAGTACTTC. The V and J genes are TRBV11-2 and TRBJ2-5; 16 nucleotides match TRBD2. CDR3 length: 18 amino acids. Germline-derived CDR1 and CDR2 are SGHAT and FQNNGV. V lost 5 bases and J lost 4; bases outside the gene matches: 10.

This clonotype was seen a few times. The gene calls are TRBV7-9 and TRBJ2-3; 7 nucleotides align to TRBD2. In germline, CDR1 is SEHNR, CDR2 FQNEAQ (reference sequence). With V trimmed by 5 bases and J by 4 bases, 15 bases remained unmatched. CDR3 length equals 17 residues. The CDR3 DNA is TGTGCCAGCAGCCACCCGGTTGGGCGGGAGAATTCAGATACGCAGTATTTT. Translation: CASSHPVGRENSDTQYF.

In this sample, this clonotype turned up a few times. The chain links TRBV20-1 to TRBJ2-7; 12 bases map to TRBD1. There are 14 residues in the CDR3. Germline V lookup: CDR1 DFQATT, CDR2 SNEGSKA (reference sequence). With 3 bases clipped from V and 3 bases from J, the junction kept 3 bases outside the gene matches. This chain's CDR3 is CSARGTGGGYEQYF. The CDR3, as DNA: TGCAGTGCTAGGGGGACAGGGGGCGGCTACGAGCAGTACTTC.

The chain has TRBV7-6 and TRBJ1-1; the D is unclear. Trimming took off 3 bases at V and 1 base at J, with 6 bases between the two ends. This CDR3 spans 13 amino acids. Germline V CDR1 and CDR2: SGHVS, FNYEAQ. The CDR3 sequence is CASSLRTNTEAFF. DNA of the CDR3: TGTGCCAGCAGCTTGAGGACGAACACTGAAGCTTTCTTT.

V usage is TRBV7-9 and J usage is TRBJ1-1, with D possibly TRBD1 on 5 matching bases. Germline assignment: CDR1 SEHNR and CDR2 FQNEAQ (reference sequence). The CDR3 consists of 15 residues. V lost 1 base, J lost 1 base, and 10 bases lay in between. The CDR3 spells CASSLGDSKNTEAFF. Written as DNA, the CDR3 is TGTGCCAGCAGCTTAGGTGACAGTAAGAACACTGAAGCTTTCTTT. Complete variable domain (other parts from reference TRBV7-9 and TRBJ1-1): DTGVSQNPRHKITKRGQNVTFRCDPISEHNRLYWYRQTLGQGPEFLTYFQNEAQLEKSRLLSDRFSAERPKGSFSTLEIQRTEQGDSAMYLCASSLGDSKNTEAFFGQGTRLTVV.

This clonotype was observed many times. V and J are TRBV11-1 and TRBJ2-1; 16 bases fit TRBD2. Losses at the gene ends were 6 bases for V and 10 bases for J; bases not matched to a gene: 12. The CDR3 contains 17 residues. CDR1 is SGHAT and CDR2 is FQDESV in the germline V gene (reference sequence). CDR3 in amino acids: CASRGLAGGLNGNEQFF. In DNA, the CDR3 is TGTGCCAGCAGGGGACTAGCGGGGGGGCTGAATGGGAACGAGCAGTTCTTC.

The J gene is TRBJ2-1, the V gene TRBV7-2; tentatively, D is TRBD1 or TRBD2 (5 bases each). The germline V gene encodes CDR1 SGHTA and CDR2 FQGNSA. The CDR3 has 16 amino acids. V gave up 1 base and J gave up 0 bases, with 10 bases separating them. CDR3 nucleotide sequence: TGTGCCAGCAGCTTAGACGAGGGGAGCTCCTACAATGAGCAGTTCTTC. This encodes CASSLDEGSSYNEQFF. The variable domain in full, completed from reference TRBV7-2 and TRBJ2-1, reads GAGVSQSPSNKVTEKGKDVELRCDPISGHTALYWYRQSLGQGLEFLIYFQGNSAPDKSGLPSDRFSAERTGGSVSTLTIQRTQQEDSAVYLCASSLDEGSSYNEQFFGPGTRLTVL.